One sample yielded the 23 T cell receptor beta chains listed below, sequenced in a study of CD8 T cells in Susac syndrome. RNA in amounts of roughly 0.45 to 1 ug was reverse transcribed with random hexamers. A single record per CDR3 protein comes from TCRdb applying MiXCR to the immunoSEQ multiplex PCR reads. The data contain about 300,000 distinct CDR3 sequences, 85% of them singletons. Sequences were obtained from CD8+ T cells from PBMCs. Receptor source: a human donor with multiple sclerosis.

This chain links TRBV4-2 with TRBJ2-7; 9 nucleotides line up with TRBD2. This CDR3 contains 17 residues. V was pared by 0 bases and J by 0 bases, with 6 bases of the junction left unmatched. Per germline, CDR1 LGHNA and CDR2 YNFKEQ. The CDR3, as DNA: TGTGCCAGCAGCCAAGATGGGCTAGCGGGACTCTCCTACGAGCAGTACTTC. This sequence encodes CASSQDGLAGLSYEQYF.

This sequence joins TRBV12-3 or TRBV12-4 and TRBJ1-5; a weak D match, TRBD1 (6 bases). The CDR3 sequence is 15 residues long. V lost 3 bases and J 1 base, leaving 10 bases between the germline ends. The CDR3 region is CASSLRGLSNQPQHF. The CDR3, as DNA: TGTGCCAGCAGTTTGCGGGGGCTCAGCAATCAGCCCCAGCATTTT.

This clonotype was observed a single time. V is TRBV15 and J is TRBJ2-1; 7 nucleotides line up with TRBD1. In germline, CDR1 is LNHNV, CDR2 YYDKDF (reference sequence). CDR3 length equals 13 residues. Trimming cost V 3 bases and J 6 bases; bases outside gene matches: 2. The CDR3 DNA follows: TGTGCCACCAGCAGCCGGGACAGCAATGAGCAGTTCTTC. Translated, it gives CATSSRDSNEQFF.

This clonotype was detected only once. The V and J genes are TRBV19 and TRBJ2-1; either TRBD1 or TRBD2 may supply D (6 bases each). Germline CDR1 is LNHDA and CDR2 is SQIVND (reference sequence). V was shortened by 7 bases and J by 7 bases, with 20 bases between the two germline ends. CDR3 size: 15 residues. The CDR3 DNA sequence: TGTGCCAGTACCCCTTTGGGGGGCTTGGGGAATGAGCAGTTCTTC. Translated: CASTPLGGLGNEQFF. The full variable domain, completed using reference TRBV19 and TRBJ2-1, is DGGITQSPKYLFRKEGQNVTLSCEQNLNHDAMYWYRQDPGQGLRLIYYSQIVNDFQKGDIAEGYSVSREKKESFPLTVTSAQKNPTAFYLCASTPLGGLGNEQFFGPGTRLTVL.

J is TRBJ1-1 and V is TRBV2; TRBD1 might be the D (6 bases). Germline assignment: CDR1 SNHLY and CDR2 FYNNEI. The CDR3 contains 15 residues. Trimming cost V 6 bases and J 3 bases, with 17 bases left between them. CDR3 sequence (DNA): TGTGCCAGCAGGCGCGGGGGGGCGTATGACACTGAAGCTTTCTTT. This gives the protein CASRRGGAYDTEAFF.

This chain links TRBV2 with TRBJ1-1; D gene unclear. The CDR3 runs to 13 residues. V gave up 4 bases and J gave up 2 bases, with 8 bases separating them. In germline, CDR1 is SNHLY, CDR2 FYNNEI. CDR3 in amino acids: CASSVSHNTEAFF. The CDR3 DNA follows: TGTGCCAGCAGTGTATCCCATAACACTGAAGCTTTCTTT.

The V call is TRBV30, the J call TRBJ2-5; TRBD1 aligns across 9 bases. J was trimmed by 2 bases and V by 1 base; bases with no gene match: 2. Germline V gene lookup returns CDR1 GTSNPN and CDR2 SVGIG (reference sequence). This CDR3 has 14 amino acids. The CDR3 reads CAWSGDRVQETQYF. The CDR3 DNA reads TGTGCCTGGAGTGGGGACAGGGTTCAAGAGACCCAGTACTTC.

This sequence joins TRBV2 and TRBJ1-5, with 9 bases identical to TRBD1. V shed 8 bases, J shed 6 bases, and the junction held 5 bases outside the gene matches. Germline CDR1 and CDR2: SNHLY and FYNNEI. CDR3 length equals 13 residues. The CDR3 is CASHGQGSQPQHF. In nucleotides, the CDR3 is TGTGCCAGCCACGGACAGGGGAGTCAGCCCCAGCATTTT.

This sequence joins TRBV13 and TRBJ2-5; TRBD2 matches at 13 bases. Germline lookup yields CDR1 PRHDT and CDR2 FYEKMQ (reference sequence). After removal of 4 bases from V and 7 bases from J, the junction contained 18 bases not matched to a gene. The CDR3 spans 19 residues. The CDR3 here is CASSSQGQGLAGLLGTQYF. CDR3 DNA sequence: TGTGCCAGCAGCTCTCAAGGACAGGGACTAGCGGGGCTCCTAGGGACCCAGTACTTC. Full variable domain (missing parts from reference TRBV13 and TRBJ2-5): AAGVIQSPRHLIKEKRETATLKCYPIPRHDTVYWYQQGPGQDPQFLISFYEKMQSDKGSIPDRFSAQQFSDYHSELNMSSLELGDSALYFCASSSQGQGLAGLLGTQYFGPGTRLLVL.

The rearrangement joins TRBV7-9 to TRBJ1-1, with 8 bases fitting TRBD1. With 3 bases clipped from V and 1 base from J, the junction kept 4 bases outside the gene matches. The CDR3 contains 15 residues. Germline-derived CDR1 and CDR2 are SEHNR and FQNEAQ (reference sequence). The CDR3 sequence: CASSLVGQENTEAFF. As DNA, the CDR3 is TGTGCCAGCAGCTTGGTGGGACAGGAGAACACTGAAGCTTTCTTT.

CDR3 in DNA: TGTGCCACCAGTGTCCAGGGGACAACTTACACAGATACGCAGTATTTT. Encoded protein: CATSVQGTTYTDTQYF. The chain joins TRBV24-1 to TRBJ2-3; tentatively, D is TRBD1 (6 bases). V was shortened by 5 bases and J by 2 bases, with 16 bases between the two germline ends. The germline gives CDR1 KGHDR, CDR2 SFDVKD. CDR3 length: 16 amino acids.

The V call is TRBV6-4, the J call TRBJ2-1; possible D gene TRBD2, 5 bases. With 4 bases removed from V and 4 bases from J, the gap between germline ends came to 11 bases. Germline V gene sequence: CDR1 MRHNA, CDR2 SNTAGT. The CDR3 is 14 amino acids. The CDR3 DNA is TGTGCCAGCAGTGTCGAAGCGGCTTACAATGAGCAGTTCTTC. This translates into CASSVEAAYNEQFF.

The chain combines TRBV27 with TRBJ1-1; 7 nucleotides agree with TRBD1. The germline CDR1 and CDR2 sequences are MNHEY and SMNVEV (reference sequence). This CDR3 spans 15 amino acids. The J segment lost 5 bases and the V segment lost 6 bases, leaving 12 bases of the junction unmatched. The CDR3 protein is CASREETGWGTEAFF. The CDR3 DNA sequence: TGTGCCAGCAGGGAAGAGACAGGGTGGGGTACTGAAGCTTTCTTT.

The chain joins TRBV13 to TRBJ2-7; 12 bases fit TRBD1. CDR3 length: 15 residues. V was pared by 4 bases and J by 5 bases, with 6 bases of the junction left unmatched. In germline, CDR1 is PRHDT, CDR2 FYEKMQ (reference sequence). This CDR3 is CASSSRGQGAHEQYF. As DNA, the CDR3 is TGTGCCAGCAGCTCGAGGGGACAGGGGGCCCACGAGCAGTACTTC.

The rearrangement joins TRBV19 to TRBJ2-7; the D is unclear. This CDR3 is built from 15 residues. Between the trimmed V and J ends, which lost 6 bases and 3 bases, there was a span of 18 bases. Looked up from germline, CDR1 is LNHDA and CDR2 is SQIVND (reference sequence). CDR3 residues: CASRLLCGYYYEQYF. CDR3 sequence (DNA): TGTGCCAGTAGATTGCTATGTGGCTACTACTACGAGCAGTACTTC.

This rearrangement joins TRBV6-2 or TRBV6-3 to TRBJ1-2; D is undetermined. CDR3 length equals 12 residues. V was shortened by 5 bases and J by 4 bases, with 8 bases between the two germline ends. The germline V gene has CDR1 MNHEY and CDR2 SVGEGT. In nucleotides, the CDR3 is TGTGCCAGCAGTAGGAGTTTCTATGGCTACACCTTC. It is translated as CASSRSFYGYTF.

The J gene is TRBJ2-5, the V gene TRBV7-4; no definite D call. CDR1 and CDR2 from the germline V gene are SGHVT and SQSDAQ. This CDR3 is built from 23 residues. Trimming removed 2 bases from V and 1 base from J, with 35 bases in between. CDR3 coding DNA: TGTGCCAGCAGCTTATTTTGGGCAGGTCCCACCGGCGGCCCCTGGCCCCTCCAAGAGACCCAGTACTTC. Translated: CASSLFWAGPTGGPWPLQETQYF.

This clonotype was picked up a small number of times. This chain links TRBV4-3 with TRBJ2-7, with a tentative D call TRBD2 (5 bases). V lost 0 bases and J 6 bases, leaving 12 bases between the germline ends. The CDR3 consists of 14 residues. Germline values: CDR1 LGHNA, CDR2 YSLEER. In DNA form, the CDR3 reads TGCGCCAGCAGCCAAGATAGAGGGTTGGGCGAGCAGTACTTC. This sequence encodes CASSQDRGLGEQYF.

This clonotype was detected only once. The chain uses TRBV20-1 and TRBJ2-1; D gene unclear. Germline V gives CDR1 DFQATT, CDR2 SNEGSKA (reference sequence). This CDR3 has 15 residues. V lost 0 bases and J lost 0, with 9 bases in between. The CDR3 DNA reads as TGCAGTGCTAGAGAGGGCTTGAGCTCCTACAATGAGCAGTTCTTC. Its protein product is CSAREGLSSYNEQFF.

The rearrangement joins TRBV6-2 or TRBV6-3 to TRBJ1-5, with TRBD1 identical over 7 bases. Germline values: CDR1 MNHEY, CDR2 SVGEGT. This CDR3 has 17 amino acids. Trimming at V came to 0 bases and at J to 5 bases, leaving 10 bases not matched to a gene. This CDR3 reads CASSYSRTQQGHQPQHF. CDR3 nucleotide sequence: TGTGCCAGCAGTTACTCCCGGACGCAACAGGGGCATCAGCCCCAGCATTTT.

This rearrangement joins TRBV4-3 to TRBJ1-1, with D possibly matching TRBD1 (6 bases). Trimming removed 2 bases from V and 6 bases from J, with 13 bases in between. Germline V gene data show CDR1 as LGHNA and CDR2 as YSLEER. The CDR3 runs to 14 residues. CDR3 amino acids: CASSQMGGLPEAFF. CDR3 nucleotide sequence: TGCGCCAGCAGCCAAATGGGGGGGCTACCTGAAGCTTTCTTT.

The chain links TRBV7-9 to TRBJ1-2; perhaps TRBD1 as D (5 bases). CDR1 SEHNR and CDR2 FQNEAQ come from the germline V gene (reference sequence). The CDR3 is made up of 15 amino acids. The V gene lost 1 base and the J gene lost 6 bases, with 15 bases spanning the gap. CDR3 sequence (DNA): TGTGCCAGCAGCTTAGTCGTCCGGGGCTGGGATGGCTACACCTTC. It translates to CASSLVVRGWDGYTF.

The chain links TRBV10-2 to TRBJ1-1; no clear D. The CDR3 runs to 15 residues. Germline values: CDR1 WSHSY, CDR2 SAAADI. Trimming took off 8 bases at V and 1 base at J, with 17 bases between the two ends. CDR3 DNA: TGCGCCAGCCCCCAGCCACCCTACCAGAACACTGAAGCTTTCTTT. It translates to CASPQPPYQNTEAFF.